Sequencing of this T cell receptor beta chain was carried out in a study of beta chain features in type 1 diabetes. Study-level findings and limits: The similarity of naive, central memory and Treg TCRB repertoires appeared greater among patients than among healthy donors.

This clone was seen at least ten times. Its specificity is unknown. The authors reverse transcribed all of the isolated RNA, so sequencing captured expressed TCRB transcripts. Reads from naive, central memory and regulatory T cell samples averaged around 4 million. The data were produced by immunoSEQ multiplex PCR, yet TCRdb's version contains in-frame clones alone and is incomplete. The sample comprises roughly 140,000 clones, roughly 11% of which are singletons, and roughly 2% rests with the top ten. Trimming removed 9 bases at V and 6 bases at J, with 21 bases between. Per germline, CDR1 MDHEN and CDR2 SYDVKM. The length of the CDR3 is 14 residues.

The source of this sequence is a man aged 18 to 30 in good health. The chain is built from TRBV28 and TRBJ2-7; a weak D match, TRBD1 (6 bases). The sequenced sample consisted of central memory CD4+ T cells from blood. DNA for the CDR3: TGTGCCAGTAGACACAGGGTCGGTTTTAGCGAGCAGTACTTC. As protein: CASRHRVGFSEQYF.